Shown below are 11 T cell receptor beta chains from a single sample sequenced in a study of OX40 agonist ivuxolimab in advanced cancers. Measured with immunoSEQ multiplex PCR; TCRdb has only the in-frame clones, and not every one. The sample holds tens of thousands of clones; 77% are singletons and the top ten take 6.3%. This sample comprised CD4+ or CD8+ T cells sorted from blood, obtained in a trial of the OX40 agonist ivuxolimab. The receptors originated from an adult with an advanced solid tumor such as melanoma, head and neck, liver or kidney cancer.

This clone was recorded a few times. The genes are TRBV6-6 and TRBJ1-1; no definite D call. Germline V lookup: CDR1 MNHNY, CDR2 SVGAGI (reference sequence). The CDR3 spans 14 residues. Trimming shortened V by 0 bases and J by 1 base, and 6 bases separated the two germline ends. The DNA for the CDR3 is TGTGCCAGCAGTTACTCGAGGGCGAACACTGAAGCTTTCTTT. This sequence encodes CASSYSRANTEAFF.

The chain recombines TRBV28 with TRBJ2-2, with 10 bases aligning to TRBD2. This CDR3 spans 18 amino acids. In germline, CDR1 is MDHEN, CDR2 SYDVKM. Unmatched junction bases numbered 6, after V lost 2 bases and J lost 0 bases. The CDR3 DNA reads TGTGCCAGCAGTTTAGACGGACTAGCGGACACGAACACCGGGGAGCTGTTTTTT. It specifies CASSLDGLADTNTGELFF. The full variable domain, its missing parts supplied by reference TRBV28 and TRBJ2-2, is DVKVTQSSRYLVKRTGEKVFLECVQDMDHENMFWYRQDPGLGLRLIYFSYDVKMKEKGDIPEGYSVSREKKERFSLILESASTNQTSMYLCASSLDGLADTNTGELFFGEGSRLTVL.

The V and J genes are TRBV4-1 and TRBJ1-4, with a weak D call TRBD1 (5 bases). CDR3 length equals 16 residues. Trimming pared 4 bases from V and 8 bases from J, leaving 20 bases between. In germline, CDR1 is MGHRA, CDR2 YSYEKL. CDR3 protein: CASSPHPGPQGEKLFF. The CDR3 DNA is TGCGCCAGCAGCCCCCACCCAGGGCCTCAAGGGGAAAAACTGTTTTTT.

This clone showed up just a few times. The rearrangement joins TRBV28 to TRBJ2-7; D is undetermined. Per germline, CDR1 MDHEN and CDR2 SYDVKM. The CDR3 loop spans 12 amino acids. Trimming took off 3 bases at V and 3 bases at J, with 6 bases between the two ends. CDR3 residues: CASSFQNYEQYF. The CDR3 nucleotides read TGTGCCAGCAGTTTTCAGAACTACGAGCAGTACTTC.

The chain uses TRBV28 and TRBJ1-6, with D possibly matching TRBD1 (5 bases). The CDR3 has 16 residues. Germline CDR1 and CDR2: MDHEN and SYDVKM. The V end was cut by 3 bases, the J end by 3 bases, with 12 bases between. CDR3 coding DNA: TGTGCCAGCAGTTTCGGGGGATTAAGCTATAATTCACCCCTCCACTTT. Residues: CASSFGGLSYNSPLHF.

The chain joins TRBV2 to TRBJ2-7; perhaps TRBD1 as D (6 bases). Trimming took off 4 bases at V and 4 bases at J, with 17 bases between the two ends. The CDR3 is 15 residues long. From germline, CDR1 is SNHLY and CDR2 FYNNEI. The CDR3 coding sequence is TGTGCCAGCAGTGTTGGTGGCAGGGGTGGATACGAGCAGTACTTC. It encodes CASSVGGRGGYEQYF.

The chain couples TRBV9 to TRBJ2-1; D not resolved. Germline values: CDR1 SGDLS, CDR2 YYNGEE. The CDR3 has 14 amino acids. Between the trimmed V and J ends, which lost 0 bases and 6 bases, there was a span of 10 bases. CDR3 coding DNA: TGTGCCAGCAGCGTAGAAATGGGGATCAATGAGCAGTTCTTC. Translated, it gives CASSVEMGINEQFF. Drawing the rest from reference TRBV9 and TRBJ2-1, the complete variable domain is DSGVTQTPKHLITATGQRVTLRCSPRSGDLSVYWYQQSLDQGLQFLIQYYNGEERAKGNILERFSAQQFPDLHSELNLSSLELGDSALYFCASSVEMGINEQFFGPGTRLTVL.

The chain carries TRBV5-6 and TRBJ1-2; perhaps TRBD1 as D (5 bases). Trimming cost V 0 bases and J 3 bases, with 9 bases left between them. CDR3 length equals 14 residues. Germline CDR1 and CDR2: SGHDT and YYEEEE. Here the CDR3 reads CASSLERTYYGYTF. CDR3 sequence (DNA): TGTGCCAGCAGCTTGGAAAGGACATACTATGGCTACACCTTC. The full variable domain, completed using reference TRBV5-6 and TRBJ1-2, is DAGVTQSPTHLIKTRGQQVTLRCSPKSGHDTVSWYQQALGQGPQFIFQYYEEEERQRGNFPDRFSGHQFPNYSSELNVNALLLGDSALYLCASSLERTYYGYTFGSGTRLTVV.

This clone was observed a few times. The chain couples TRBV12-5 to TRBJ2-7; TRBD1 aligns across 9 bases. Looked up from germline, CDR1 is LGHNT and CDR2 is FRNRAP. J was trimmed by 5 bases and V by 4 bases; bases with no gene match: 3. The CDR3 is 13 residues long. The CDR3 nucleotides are TGTGCTAGTGGTTCCCGGGACAGGGACGAGCAGTACTTC. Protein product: CASGSRDRDEQYF.

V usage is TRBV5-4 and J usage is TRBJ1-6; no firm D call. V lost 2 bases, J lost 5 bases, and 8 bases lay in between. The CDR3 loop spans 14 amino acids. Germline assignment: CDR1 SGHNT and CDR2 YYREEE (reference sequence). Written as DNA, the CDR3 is TGTGCCAGCAGCTTCCGGGCCGATAATTCACCCCTCCACTTT. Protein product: CASSFRADNSPLHF. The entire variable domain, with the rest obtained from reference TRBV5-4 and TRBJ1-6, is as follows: ETGVTQSPTHLIKTRGQQVTLRCSSQSGHNTVSWYQQALGQGPQFIFQYYREEENGRGNFPPRFSGLQFPNYSSELNVNALELDDSALYLCASSFRADNSPLHFGNGTRLTVT.

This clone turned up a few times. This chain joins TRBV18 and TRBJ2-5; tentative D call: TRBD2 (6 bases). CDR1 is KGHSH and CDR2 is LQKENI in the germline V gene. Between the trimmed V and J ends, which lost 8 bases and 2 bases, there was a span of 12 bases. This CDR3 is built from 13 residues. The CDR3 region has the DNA TGTGCCAGCGCCCCCGGGGGACAAGAGACCCAGTACTTC. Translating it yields CASAPGGQETQYF.